These 19 T cell receptor beta chains were sequenced from one sample in a study of blood T cell repertoires in COVID-19. Sequenced by immunoSEQ multiplex PCR; TCRdb stores in-frame clones only, minus some. Of a few hundred thousand clones in the sample, approximately 90% were seen once. Sample: PBMCs or T cells enriched from blood (not recorded which). The receptors stem from a woman between 50 and 59 years old who had recovered from COVID-19.

The V and J genes are TRBV6-5 and TRBJ1-2; 7 nucleotides line up with TRBD1. The germline V gene encodes CDR1 MNHEY and CDR2 SVGAGI. This CDR3 region has 13 residues. Trimming cost V 8 bases and J 4 bases; bases outside gene matches: 7. The CDR3 DNA sequence: TGTGCCAGCTCGCCACAGGGGTTCTATGGCTACACCTTC. Translating it yields CASSPQGFYGYTF.

This rearrangement joins TRBV10-2 to TRBJ1-1; D is possibly TRBD1 (5 bases). Germline V lookup: CDR1 WSHSY, CDR2 SAAADI. The CDR3 loop spans 14 amino acids. Trimming removed 2 bases at V and 4 bases at J, with 11 bases between. This chain's CDR3 is CASSEVTVGTEAFF. CDR3 nucleotides: TGCGCCAGCAGTGAGGTGACAGTGGGCACTGAAGCTTTCTTT.

The rearrangement joins TRBV6-5 to TRBJ2-7; TRBD1 is a possible D gene (5 bases). Looked up from germline, CDR1 is MNHEY and CDR2 is SVGAGI. The CDR3 runs to 12 residues. Between the trimmed V and J ends, which lost 8 bases and 2 bases, there was a span of 10 bases. CDR3: CASLAGTYEQYF. CDR3 nucleotide sequence: TGTGCCAGCTTGGCAGGGACCTACGAGCAGTACTTC.

The rearrangement links TRBV27 to TRBJ1-6, with 8 nucleotides matching TRBD1. The CDR3 runs to 14 residues. CDR1 MNHEY and CDR2 SMNVEV come from the germline V gene (reference sequence). Germline trimming cut 6 bases from V and 7 bases from J; bases unmatched to any gene: 5. CDR3 in DNA: TGTGCCAGCAGCAGACAGGGGAGGAATTCACCCCTCCACTTT. This sequence encodes CASSRQGRNSPLHF.

The rearrangement uses TRBV5-1 and TRBJ2-7; D possibly corresponds to TRBD1 (6 bases). The length of the CDR3 is 15 residues. The germline CDR1 and CDR2 sequences are SGHRS and YFSETQ. The germline V and J ends were trimmed by 4 bases and 6 bases, with 20 bases remaining between them. The CDR3 DNA follows: TGCGCCAGCAGCGTATCCGGGACACCGATGATCGAGCAGTACTTC. Translation: CASSVSGTPMIEQYF. Filled out from reference TRBV5-1 and TRBJ2-7, the complete variable domain reads KAGVTQTPRYLIKTRGQQVTLSCSPISGHRSVSWYQQTPGQGLQFLFEYFSETQRNKGNFPGRFSGRQFSNSRSEMNVSTLELGDSALYLCASSVSGTPMIEQYFGPGTRLTVT.

The J gene is TRBJ1-4, the V gene TRBV5-1; perhaps TRBD1 as D (6 bases). The germline V and J ends were trimmed by 3 bases and 4 bases, with 10 bases remaining between them. The CDR3 runs 14 residues. Germline assignment: CDR1 SGHRS and CDR2 YFSETQ. CDR3 sequence (DNA): TGCGCCAGCAGCTCGCAGGGGCTTAATGAAAAACTGTTTTTT. Amino acids: CASSSQGLNEKLFF.

The V gene is TRBV11-3, the J gene TRBJ1-2, with TRBD1 as a possible D gene (5 bases). The CDR3 totals 13 residues. Germline assignment: CDR1 SGHNT and CDR2 YENEEA. Trimming shortened V by 5 bases and J by 14 bases, and 21 bases separated the two germline ends. The CDR3 reads CASSEALGKGRTF. The CDR3 DNA sequence: TGTGCCAGCAGCGAAGCTTTGGGGAAGGGGAGGACCTTC.

The V call is TRBV6-2 or TRBV6-3, the J call TRBJ2-2, with TRBD2 matching 12 bases. Germline loops: CDR1 MNHEY, CDR2 SVGEGT. Trimming at V came to 0 bases and at J to 0 bases, leaving 5 bases not matched to a gene. The CDR3 extends over 19 amino acids. CDR3 coding DNA: TGTGCCAGCAGTTACTCGACTACTAGCGGGGGGCCGAACACCGGGGAGCTGTTTTTT. This gives the protein CASSYSTTSGGPNTGELFF.

With regard to this clone: Germline is not matched at one junction end, which may reflect a read error. The rearrangement uses TRBV3-1 (or the pseudogene TRBV3-2) and TRBJ1-1, with 8 bases matching TRBD1. The CDR3 consists of 15 residues. Germline lookup yields CDR1 LGHDT and CDR2 YNNKEL (reference sequence). CDR3 sequence: CASSQDRARVTEVFF. In DNA, the CDR3 is TGTGCCAGCAGCCAGGACAGGGCGAGAGTCACTGAAGTTTTCTTT.

V is TRBV6-5 and J is TRBJ1-6, with TRBD1 matching over 11 bases. The CDR3 length is 16 residues. V shed 0 bases and J 12 bases; nucleotides not matched to a gene: 7. In germline, CDR1 is MNHEY, CDR2 SVGAGI. The CDR3 DNA sequence: TGTGCCAGCAGTTACTCCCCGGGACAGGGGGAAGTACCCCTCCACTTT. It is translated as CASSYSPGQGEVPLHF.

The chain recombines TRBV15 with TRBJ1-2; D ambiguous. Deletions cut 0 bases from V and 4 bases from J, with 6 bases between. This CDR3 spans 13 amino acids. Germline V lookup: CDR1 LNHNV, CDR2 YYDKDF (reference sequence). CDR3 nucleotide sequence: TGTGCCACCAGCAGAGATAACAGCTATGGCTACACCTTC. Protein: CATSRDNSYGYTF.

V and J are TRBV6-2 or TRBV6-3 and TRBJ1-5, with a weak D call TRBD1 (6 bases). This CDR3 is 16 amino acids long. CDR1 and CDR2 (germline): MNHEY, SVGEGT. With 5 bases removed from V and 4 bases from J, the gap between germline ends came to 18 bases. The CDR3 DNA follows: TGTGCCAGCAGTCGAGCAGGGGTCGGACCTAATCAGCCCCAGCATTTT. It codes for CASSRAGVGPNQPQHF.

The V gene is TRBV12-3 or TRBV12-4, the J gene TRBJ1-1, with 8 positions matching TRBD1. The V segment lost 5 bases and the J segment 3 bases; nucleotides outside the gene matches: 2. This CDR3 has 13 amino acids. CDR3 in amino acids: CASSRTGYTEAFF. The CDR3 bases are TGTGCCAGCAGTAGGACAGGGTACACTGAAGCTTTCTTT.

The chain combines TRBV4-1 with TRBJ1-3; D not resolved. The CDR3 length is 16 residues. Trimming shortened V by 1 base and J by 2 bases, and 12 bases separated the two germline ends. Germline V gene sequence: CDR1 MGHRA, CDR2 YSYEKL. The CDR3 DNA reads TGCGCCAGCAGCCAAGCGCAAGGGAGTCCTGGAAACACCATATATTTT. Translated: CASSQAQGSPGNTIYF.

The rearrangement joins TRBV10-3 to TRBJ2-7; TRBD2 is a possible D gene (6 bases). The V end was cut by 6 bases, the J end by 3 bases, with 15 bases between. The CDR3 is made up of 14 amino acids. Looked up from germline, CDR1 is ENHRY and CDR2 is SYGVKD. CDR3 sequence: CAIRVAGGVYEQYF. Here the CDR3 DNA reads TGTGCCATCAGAGTAGCTGGCGGGGTCTACGAGCAGTACTTC.

This chain uses TRBV5-1 with TRBJ2-2, with TRBD2 matching over 7 bases. Germline CDR1 and CDR2: SGHRS and YFSETQ. This CDR3 is 14 amino acids long. The J segment lost 6 bases and the V segment lost 5 bases, leaving 7 bases of the junction unmatched. CDR3 nucleotides: TGCGCCAGCAGGGGAAGCGGGGCCCCCGGGGAGCTGTTTTTT. Protein sequence: CASRGSGAPGELFF.

The chain couples TRBV7-9 to TRBJ1-2, with D uncertain. The CDR3 consists of 13 residues. The V and J ends lost 3 bases and 6 bases respectively, with 11 bases between them. Germline CDR1 is SEHNR and CDR2 is FQNEAQ (reference sequence). The CDR3 region has the DNA TGTGCCAGCAGCTTCGGAGGATACAATGGCTACACCTTC. Amino acids: CASSFGGYNGYTF.

The chain is built from TRBV29-1 and TRBJ2-7; tentatively, D is TRBD1 (8 bases). The CDR3 sequence is 14 residues long. V was cut by 7 bases and J by 5 bases, with 21 bases left in between. In germline, CDR1 is SQVTM, CDR2 ANQGSEA. CDR3 DNA: TGCAGCGCGAAGACAGGGGCGGGAGTTCACGAGCAGTACTTC. Encoded protein: CSAKTGAGVHEQYF.

This sequence joins TRBV4-2 and TRBJ1-4, with D maybe TRBD1 (5 bases). Germline loops: CDR1 LGHNA, CDR2 YNFKEQ. This CDR3 spans 14 amino acids. Trimming cost V 6 bases and J 5 bases, with 13 bases left between them. Here the CDR3 reads CASSTRVENEKLFF. The CDR3 bases are TGTGCCAGCAGTACCAGGGTAGAGAATGAAAAACTGTTTTTT.